This TCR beta chain was observed in a study of blood T cell repertoires in COVID-19. Study as a whole: In each case, the material was cDNA or gDNA derived from T cells, B-cell-depleted T cells, or PBMCs.

Germline loops: CDR1 SNHLY, CDR2 FYNNEI. V was trimmed by 4 bases and J by 7 bases, leaving 16 bases between them. The CDR3 has 15 amino acids. TCRdb's table, derived via immunoSEQ multiplex PCR, lists solely in-frame clones and lacks some. The sample consists of approximately 200,000 clones, about four fifths of them appearing once. Sample: peripheral blood. The V gene is TRBV2, the J gene TRBJ2-2; D possibly corresponds to TRBD1 (5 bases). The TCR sequence derives from a woman older than 75 with COVID-19, enrolled during active disease. The CDR3 DNA follows: TGTGCCAGCAGTGGACCCTGGGGCCATAACGGGGAGCTGTTTTTT. Translation gives CASSGPWGHNGELFF.